This TCR beta chain was sequenced in a study of vaccination effects on CD4 cells after COVID-19. Findings of the study overall: Both infection-induced and vaccine-induced clones contracted markedly at late post-vaccination timepoints.

The data were produced by immunoSEQ multiplex PCR, yet TCRdb's version contains in-frame clones alone and is incomplete. Of around 71,000 clones listed, approximately 70% are singletons. Prior to sequencing, the ViraFEST assay stimulated PBMC with viral peptide pools, which expanded the antigen-specific CD4+ T cells. Cultured cells yielded isolated CD4+ T cells after approximately nine days. Nucleocapsid antibody tests were negative, and the vaccine recipients had no prior SARS-CoV-2 infection. About this clone itself: Its matching antigen is unknown.

The ends lost 4 bases at V and 6 bases at J; junction bases unmatched: 10. The CDR3 runs 16 residues. Looked up from germline, CDR1 is SGHTA and CDR2 is FQGNSA. The sequencing used CD4+ T cells from PBMCs cultured with HCoV-OC43 spike peptides, collected before COVID-19 vaccination. Specified subset: HCoV-OC43 spike overlapping peptide pool stimulation. This TCR derives from a human donor who received a COVID-19 vaccine. The J gene is TRBJ1-5, the V gene TRBV7-2; TRBD1 matches 9 bases. CDR3 coding DNA: TGTGCCAGCAGCTCGACGGGGACAGGGTATACTCAGCCCCAGCATTTT. It is translated as CASSSTGTGYTQPQHF.